These 32 T cell receptor beta chains share one sample of origin, sequenced in a study of blood T cell repertoires in COVID-19. Libraries were prepared by immunoSEQ multiplex PCR; TCRdb keeps only in-frame clonotypes and omits some of them. Among 50,000 to 75,000 clones listed, 70% to 80% were seen once. Specimen: peripheral blood. These receptors were taken from a man older than 75 with active or convalescent COVID-19.

The gene calls are TRBV11-2 and TRBJ1-2, with D uncertain. V dropped 9 bases and J dropped 6 bases, with 8 bases sitting between them. The CDR3 runs to 10 residues. The V gene's germline CDR1 is SGHAT and CDR2 FQNNGV. The CDR3 sequence: CARNRDGYTF. The CDR3 DNA follows: TGTGCCAGGAACAGAGATGGCTACACCTTC.

The rearrangement uses TRBV7-6 and TRBJ1-1; TRBD1 might be the D (6 bases). This CDR3 contains 13 residues. Germline lookup yields CDR1 SGHVS and CDR2 FNYEAQ. V was trimmed by 2 bases and J by 4 bases, leaving 8 bases between them. Here the CDR3 DNA reads TGTGCCAGCAGCTTAACAGGGATCACTGAAGCTTTCTTT. This codes for CASSLTGITEAFF.

This clone was seen only once. This chain joins TRBV7-2 and TRBJ2-3; 16 bases line up with TRBD2. V gave up 1 base and J gave up 0 bases; unmatched junction bases: 4. From germline, CDR1 is SGHTA and CDR2 FQGNSA. CDR3 length: 19 amino acids. CDR3 region: CASSLVGLAGGHSTDTQYF. The CDR3 region has the DNA TGTGCCAGCAGCTTAGTGGGACTAGCGGGGGGGCATAGCACAGATACGCAGTATTTT. The full variable domain, rest sourced from reference TRBV7-2 and TRBJ2-3, is GAGVSQSPSNKVTEKGKDVELRCDPISGHTALYWYRQSLGQGLEFLIYFQGNSAPDKSGLPSDRFSAERTGGSVSTLTIQRTQQEDSAVYLCASSLVGLAGGHSTDTQYFGPGTRLTVL.

V gene TRBV30 combines with J gene TRBJ2-3; the D gene is possibly TRBD1 (5 bases). V was clipped by 1 base and J by 1 base, with 15 bases between them. The V gene's germline CDR1 is GTSNPN and CDR2 SVGIG (reference sequence). This CDR3 is 16 amino acids long. In nucleotides, the CDR3 is TGTGCCTGGAGTGGAAACAGGCCAACGGGCACAGATACGCAGTATTTT. Protein sequence: CAWSGNRPTGTDTQYF.

The chain joins TRBV4-2 to TRBJ1-2; maybe TRBD1 (5 bases). Trimming left V 0 bases short and J 5 bases short, with 13 bases between. The CDR3 loop spans 15 amino acids. Germline CDR1 LGHNA, CDR2 YNFKEQ. CDR3 loop: CASSQEGGRTYGYTF. The CDR3 DNA reads as TGTGCCAGCAGCCAAGAGGGGGGGAGGACGTATGGCTACACCTTC.

This chain uses TRBV2 with TRBJ2-6; a weak D match, TRBD1 (6 bases). V lost 6 bases and J 0 bases, leaving 9 bases between the germline ends. The CDR3 is 15 residues long. Germline values: CDR1 SNHLY, CDR2 FYNNEI. In DNA form, the CDR3 reads TGTGCCAGCAGCGGGACATCCTCTGGGGCCAACGTCCTGACTTTC. It translates to CASSGTSSGANVLTF.

The chain couples TRBV7-8 to TRBJ2-3, with TRBD2 matching 14 bases. The CDR3 has 15 residues. Germline CDR1 reads SGHVS; CDR2 reads FQNEAQ. V shed 8 bases, J shed 4 bases, and the junction held 5 bases outside the gene matches. The CDR3 here is CASGVGLAGADTQYF. The CDR3 DNA reads as TGTGCCAGCGGGGTGGGACTAGCGGGGGCAGATACGCAGTATTTT.

In nucleotides, the CDR3 is TGTGCCAGCAGTAGCAGGGCGGTGTTTTACGAGCAGTACTTC. It translates to CASSSRAVFYEQYF. V is TRBV28 and J is TRBJ2-7, with D possibly TRBD1 on 5 matching bases. The length of the CDR3 is 14 residues. Between the trimmed V and J ends, which lost 5 bases and 4 bases, there was a span of 15 bases. CDR1 is MDHEN and CDR2 is SYDVKM in the germline V gene. The full variable domain, completed using reference TRBV28 and TRBJ2-7, is DVKVTQSSRYLVKRTGEKVFLECVQDMDHENMFWYRQDPGLGLRLIYFSYDVKMKEKGDIPEGYSVSREKKERFSLILESASTNQTSMYLCASSSRAVFYEQYFGPGTRLTVT.

The CDR3, as DNA: TGTGCCAGCAGGATGCGGGGTTGGGAGACCCAGTACTTC. This sequence encodes CASRMRGWETQYF. The chain is built from TRBV11-2 and TRBJ2-5; D is perhaps TRBD2 (6 bases). The germline gives CDR1 SGHAT, CDR2 FQNNGV. The V gene lost 6 bases and the J gene lost 5 bases, with 13 bases spanning the gap. The CDR3 length is 13 residues.

The V and J genes are TRBV4-1 and TRBJ2-2; D is ambiguous. Between the trimmed V and J ends, which lost 4 bases and 4 bases, there was a span of 4 bases. This CDR3 is built from 12 residues. The germline V gene has CDR1 MGHRA and CDR2 YSYEKL. CDR3 region: CASSPGTGELFF. The DNA of the CDR3 is TGCGCCAGCAGCCCCGGCACCGGGGAGCTGTTTTTT.

This chain links TRBV3-1 (or the pseudogene TRBV3-2) with TRBJ2-1; 10 positions match TRBD2. After removal of 4 bases from V and 7 bases from J, the junction contained 4 bases not matched to a gene. The CDR3 is 14 amino acids. CDR1 and CDR2 from the germline V gene are LGHDT and YNNKEL (reference sequence). In DNA, the CDR3 is TGTGCCAGCAGCCGAAGCGGGAGGGGGAATGAGCAGTTCTTC. Its translation is CASSRSGRGNEQFF.

This chain links TRBV10-1 with TRBJ1-6, with 9 bases aligning to TRBD1. The CDR3 has 14 amino acids. Germline assignment: CDR1 WNHNN and CDR2 SYGVQD (reference sequence). Trimming at V came to 5 bases and at J to 11 bases, leaving 7 bases not matched to a gene. The CDR3 DNA reads as TGCGCCAGCAGTCAAACAGGGGGCTGGACACCCCTCCACTTT. Its protein product is CASSQTGGWTPLHF.

This chain uses TRBV5-1 with TRBJ2-1, with a tentative D call TRBD1 (6 bases). Per germline, CDR1 SGHRS and CDR2 YFSETQ. The V and J ends lost 0 bases and 2 bases respectively, with 9 bases between them. The CDR3 is made up of 15 amino acids. CDR3: CASSLGGQTYNEQFF. In DNA, the CDR3 is TGCGCCAGCAGCTTGGGTGGACAGACCTACAATGAGCAGTTCTTC.

V and J are TRBV6-1 and TRBJ2-3; TRBD2 might be the D (6 bases). The germline V and J ends were trimmed by 0 bases and 5 bases, with 24 bases remaining between them. This CDR3 has 19 residues. Germline CDR1 is MNHNS and CDR2 is SASEGT. CDR3 sequence (DNA): TGTGCCAGCAGTGAAGCCGGGGGAATACTGTTATTGACGATAGATACGCAGTATTTT. Amino acid sequence: CASSEAGGILLLTIDTQYF.

The chain couples TRBV6-5 to TRBJ2-1, with a tentative D call TRBD2 (6 bases). In germline, CDR1 is MNHEY, CDR2 SVGAGI. CDR3 length: 14 amino acids. V was clipped by 3 bases and J by 9 bases, with 15 bases between them. CDR3 nucleotides: TGTGCCAGCAGTTATCAGGGTCTTAGCGGTGAGCAGTTCTTC. As protein: CASSYQGLSGEQFF.

The chain carries TRBV7-9 and TRBJ1-6; tentative D call: TRBD1 (6 bases). The CDR3 has 15 amino acids. Per the germline V gene, CDR1 is SEHNR and CDR2 is FQNEAQ (reference sequence). V lost 5 bases to trimming and J lost 9 bases, with 17 bases between them. This chain's CDR3 is CASSVQGASSSPLHF. The CDR3 DNA follows: TGTGCCAGCAGCGTACAGGGTGCTAGCAGTTCACCCCTCCACTTT.

This chain uses TRBV9 with TRBJ2-5; D is perhaps TRBD2 (6 bases). The germline V gene has CDR1 SGDLS and CDR2 YYNGEE. The V end lost 4 bases, the J end lost 4 bases, and 17 bases lay between the germline ends. The CDR3 runs to 15 residues. The CDR3 nucleotides read TGTGCCAGCAGCATAAAGGGAGGATGGGGAGAGACCCAGTACTTC. Translating gives CASSIKGGWGETQYF.

The chain uses TRBV18 and TRBJ2-2, with D possibly being TRBD2 (5 bases). Germline lookup yields CDR1 KGHSH and CDR2 LQKENI. Trimming removed 2 bases from V and 3 bases from J, with 13 bases in between. CDR3 size: 16 residues. The CDR3 here is CASSPRTPIDTGELFF. The CDR3 DNA follows: TGTGCCAGCTCACCAAGGACTCCCATTGACACCGGGGAGCTGTTTTTT.

V and J are TRBV12-3 or TRBV12-4 and TRBJ2-4, with D possibly matching TRBD1 (5 bases). There are 12 residues in the CDR3. Deletions cut 8 bases from V and 7 bases from J, with 12 bases between. CDR3 sequence (DNA): TGTGCCAGCCAGGGCGGCCCGAACATTCAGTACTTC. This gives the protein CASQGGPNIQYF.

The chain couples TRBV29-1 to TRBJ2-1, with a weak D call TRBD2 (6 bases). Trimming removed 7 bases at V and 0 bases at J, with 13 bases between. The CDR3 consists of 14 residues. Germline CDR1 SQVTM, CDR2 ANQGSEA. The CDR3 protein is CSALTRSSYNEQFF. The CDR3 DNA sequence: TGCAGCGCCCTGACTAGGAGCTCCTACAATGAGCAGTTCTTC.

The chain carries TRBV19 and TRBJ2-1, with a tentative D call TRBD2 (6 bases). Germline CDR1 LNHDA, CDR2 SQIVND (reference sequence). The CDR3 totals 13 residues. V lost 3 bases and J 7 bases, leaving 10 bases between the germline ends. CDR3 sequence: CASSMLTSNEQFF. DNA for the CDR3: TGTGCCAGTAGTATGTTGACTAGTAATGAGCAGTTCTTC.

This chain joins TRBV7-8 and TRBJ2-3; 11 bases map to TRBD2. V lost 1 base and J lost 0; bases outside the gene matches: 3. This CDR3 contains 17 residues. The germline V gene encodes CDR1 SGHVS and CDR2 FQNEAQ. As DNA, the CDR3 is TGTGCCAGCAGCTTAGTGACTAGCGGGACTAGCACAGATACGCAGTATTTT. It codes for CASSLVTSGTSTDTQYF.

This chain joins TRBV4-3 and TRBJ1-4; unclear D gene. CDR1 and CDR2 (germline): LGHNA, YSLEER. This CDR3 has 15 residues. V was cut by 3 bases and J by 7 bases, with 15 bases left in between. The CDR3, as DNA: TGCGCCAGCAGCCAGAGAGACCTTCCGGGTGAAAAACTGTTTTTT. It codes for CASSQRDLPGEKLFF.

The chain uses TRBV18 and TRBJ2-1; TRBD2 is a possible D gene (5 bases). The CDR3 extends over 13 amino acids. V shed 3 bases and J shed 13 bases, with 16 bases lying between them. Germline lookup yields CDR1 KGHSH and CDR2 LQKENI. Here the CDR3 DNA reads TGTGCCAGCTCACCCTCTGGAGGATCAGTACAGTTCTTC. It specifies CASSPSGGSVQFF. The full variable domain, completed using reference TRBV18 and TRBJ2-1, is NAGVMQNPRHLVRRRGQEARLRCSPMKGHSHVYWYRQLPEEGLKFMVYLQKENIIDESGMPKERFSAEFPKEGPSILRIQQVVRGDSAAYFCASSPSGGSVQFFGPGTRLTVL.

Only one count was recorded for this clone. V is TRBV4-1 and J is TRBJ1-5, with a weak D call TRBD1 (6 bases). Trimming removed 0 bases at V and 5 bases at J, with 8 bases between. The CDR3 sequence is 14 residues long. CDR1 is MGHRA and CDR2 is YSYEKL in the germline V gene. The CDR3: CASSQEDSYQPQHF. The CDR3, as DNA: TGCGCCAGCAGCCAAGAGGACAGCTATCAGCCCCAGCATTTT.

The chain combines TRBV12-3 or TRBV12-4 with TRBJ1-4; D gene uncertain. CDR3 length: 12 residues. Deletions cut 5 bases from V and 8 bases from J, with 9 bases between. In nucleotides, the CDR3 is TGTGCCAGCAGTCCCCGGGTGGAAAAACTGTTTTTT. Translated: CASSPRVEKLFF.

The V call is TRBV5-4, the J call TRBJ2-5, with D possibly TRBD1 on 5 matching bases. V shed 1 base and J shed 1 base, with 8 bases lying between them. Germline lookup yields CDR1 SGHNT and CDR2 YYREEE (reference sequence). The CDR3 runs 14 residues. CDR3 amino acids: CASSLQGGQETQYF. CDR3 in DNA: TGTGCCAGCAGCTTGCAGGGTGGCCAAGAGACCCAGTACTTC.

CDR3 in DNA: TGTGCCAGCAGCAACCGGGGAACCTTGAACACTGAAGCTTTCTTT. This sequence encodes CASSNRGTLNTEAFF. The chain uses TRBV21-1 and TRBJ1-1. TRBV21-1 is a pseudogene locus. The CDR3 sequence is 15 residues long.

The V gene is TRBV5-1, the J gene TRBJ2-7, with 9 bases fitting TRBD1. The germline CDR1 and CDR2 sequences are SGHRS and YFSETQ. The CDR3 is 15 residues long. The junction had 10 bases not matched to a gene; V was cut back by 4 bases and J by 5 bases. The CDR3 loop is CASSVTGTGQHEQYF. In DNA form, the CDR3 reads TGCGCCAGCAGCGTGACCGGGACAGGGCAACACGAGCAGTACTTC.

The chain uses TRBV11-2 and TRBJ1-4; D not certain. The V end lost 2 bases, the J end lost 3 bases, and 10 bases lay between the germline ends. Germline V gene data show CDR1 as SGHAT and CDR2 as FQNNGV. The CDR3 length is 15 residues. Here the CDR3 DNA reads TGTGCCAGCAGCTTACCACAGAGCCCTAATGAAAAACTGTTTTTT. This sequence encodes CASSLPQSPNEKLFF.

The rearrangement links TRBV18 to TRBJ2-7, with 7 positions matching TRBD1. CDR1 is KGHSH, CDR2 LQKENI, per germline. The CDR3 contains 15 residues. Trimming cost V 0 bases and J 3 bases; bases outside gene matches: 5. The CDR3 DNA reads TGTGCCAGCTCACCACCGGAACAGGGGATCTACGAGCAGTACTTC. Its protein is CASSPPEQGIYEQYF.

The V gene is TRBV6-2 or TRBV6-3, the J gene TRBJ2-3; 14 positions match TRBD2. Germline V gene sequence: CDR1 MNHEY, CDR2 SVGEGT. CDR3 length: 17 amino acids. V lost 2 bases, J lost 2 bases, and 3 bases stayed unmatched. The CDR3: CASSYGTSGGVTDTQYF. DNA for the CDR3: TGTGCCAGCAGTTACGGGACTAGCGGGGGTGTCACAGATACGCAGTATTTT.